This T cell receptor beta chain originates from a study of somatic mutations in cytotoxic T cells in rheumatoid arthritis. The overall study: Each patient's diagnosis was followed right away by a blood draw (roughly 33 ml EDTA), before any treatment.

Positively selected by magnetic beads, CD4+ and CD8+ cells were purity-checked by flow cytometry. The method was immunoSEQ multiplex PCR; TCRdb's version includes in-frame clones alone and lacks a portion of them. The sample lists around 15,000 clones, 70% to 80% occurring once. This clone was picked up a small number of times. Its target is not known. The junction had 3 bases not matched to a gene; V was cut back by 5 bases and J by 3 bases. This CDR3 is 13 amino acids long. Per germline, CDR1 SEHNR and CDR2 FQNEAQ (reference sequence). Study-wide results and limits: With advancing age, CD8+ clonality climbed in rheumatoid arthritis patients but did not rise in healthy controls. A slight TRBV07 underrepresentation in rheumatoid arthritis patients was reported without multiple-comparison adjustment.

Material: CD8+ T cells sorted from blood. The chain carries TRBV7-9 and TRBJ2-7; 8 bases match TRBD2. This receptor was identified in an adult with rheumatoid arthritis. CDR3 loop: CASSPGRDYEQYF. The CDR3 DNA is TGTGCCAGCAGCCCCGGGAGGGACTACGAGCAGTACTTC.